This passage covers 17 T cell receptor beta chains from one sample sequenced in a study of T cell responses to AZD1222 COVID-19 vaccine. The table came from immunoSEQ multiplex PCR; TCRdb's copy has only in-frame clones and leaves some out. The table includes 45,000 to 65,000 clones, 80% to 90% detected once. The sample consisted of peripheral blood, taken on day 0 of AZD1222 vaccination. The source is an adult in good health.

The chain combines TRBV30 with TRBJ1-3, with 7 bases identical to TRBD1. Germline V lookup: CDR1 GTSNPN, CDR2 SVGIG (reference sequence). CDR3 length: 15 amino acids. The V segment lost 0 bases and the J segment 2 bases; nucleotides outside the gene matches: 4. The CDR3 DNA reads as TGTGCCTGGAGTGTAGCCGGGACAGCTGGAAACACCATATATTTT. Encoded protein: CAWSVAGTAGNTIYF. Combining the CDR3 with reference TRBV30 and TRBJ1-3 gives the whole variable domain SQTIHQWPATLVQPVGSPLSLECTVEGTSNPNLYWYRQAAGRGLQLLFYSVGIGQISSEVPQNLSASRPQDRQFILSSKKLLLSDSGFYLCAWSVAGTAGNTIYFGEGSWLTVV.

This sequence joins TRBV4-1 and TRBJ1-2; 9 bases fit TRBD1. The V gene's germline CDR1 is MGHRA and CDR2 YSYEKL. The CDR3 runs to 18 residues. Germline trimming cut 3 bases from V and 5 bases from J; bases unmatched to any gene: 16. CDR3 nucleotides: TGCGCCAGCAGCCATGAAACCGGGACAGGGTTTGTTGGGTATGGCTACACCTTC. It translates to CASSHETGTGFVGYGYTF.

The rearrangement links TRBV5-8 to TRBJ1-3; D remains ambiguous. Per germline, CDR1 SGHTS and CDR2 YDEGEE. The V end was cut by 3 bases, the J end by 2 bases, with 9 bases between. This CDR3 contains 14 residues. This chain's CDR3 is CASSYPTAGNTIYF. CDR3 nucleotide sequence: TGTGCCAGCAGCTACCCGACTGCTGGAAACACCATATATTTT.

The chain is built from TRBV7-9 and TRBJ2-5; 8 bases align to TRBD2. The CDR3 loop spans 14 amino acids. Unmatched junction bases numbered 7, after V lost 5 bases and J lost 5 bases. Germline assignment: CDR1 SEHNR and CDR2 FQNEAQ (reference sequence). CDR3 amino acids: CASSHSGSGETQYF. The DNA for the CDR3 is TGTGCCAGCAGCCACAGCGGGAGTGGGGAGACCCAGTACTTC.

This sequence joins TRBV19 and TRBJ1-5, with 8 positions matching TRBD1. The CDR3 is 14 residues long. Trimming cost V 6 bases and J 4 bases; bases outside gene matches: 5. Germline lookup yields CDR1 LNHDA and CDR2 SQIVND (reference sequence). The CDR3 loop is CASRGGQVNQPQHF. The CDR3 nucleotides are TGTGCCAGTAGGGGGGGACAGGTAAATCAGCCCCAGCATTTT.

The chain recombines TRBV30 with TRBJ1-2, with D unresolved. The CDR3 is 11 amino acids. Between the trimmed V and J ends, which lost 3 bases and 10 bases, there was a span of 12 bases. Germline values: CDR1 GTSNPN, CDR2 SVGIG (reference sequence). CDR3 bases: TGTGCCTGGAGGAGCGGTCGGGTCTACACCTTC. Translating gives CAWRSGRVYTF.

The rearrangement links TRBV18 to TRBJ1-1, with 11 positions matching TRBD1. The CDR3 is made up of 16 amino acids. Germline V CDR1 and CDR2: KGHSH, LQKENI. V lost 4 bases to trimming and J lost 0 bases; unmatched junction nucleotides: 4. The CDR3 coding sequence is TGTGCCAGCTCACTGGGACAGGGGGGAATGAACACTGAAGCTTTCTTT. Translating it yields CASSLGQGGMNTEAFF.

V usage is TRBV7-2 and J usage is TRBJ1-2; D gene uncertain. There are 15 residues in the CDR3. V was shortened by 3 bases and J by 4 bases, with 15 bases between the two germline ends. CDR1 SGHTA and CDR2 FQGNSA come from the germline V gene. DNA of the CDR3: TGTGCCAGCAGCTTTACCCATGACGCGGGCTATGGCTACACCTTC. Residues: CASSFTHDAGYGYTF.

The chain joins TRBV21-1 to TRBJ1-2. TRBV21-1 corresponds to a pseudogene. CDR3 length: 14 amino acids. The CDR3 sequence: CASSKSTANYGYTF. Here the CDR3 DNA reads TGTGCCAGCAGCAAATCCACGGCTAACTATGGCTACACCTTC.

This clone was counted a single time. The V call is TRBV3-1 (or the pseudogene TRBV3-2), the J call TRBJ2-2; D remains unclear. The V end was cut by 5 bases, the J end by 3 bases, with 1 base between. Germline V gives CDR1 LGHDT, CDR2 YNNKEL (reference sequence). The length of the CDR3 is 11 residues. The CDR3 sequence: CASSYTGELFF. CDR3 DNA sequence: TGTGCCAGCAGCTACACCGGGGAGCTGTTTTTT.

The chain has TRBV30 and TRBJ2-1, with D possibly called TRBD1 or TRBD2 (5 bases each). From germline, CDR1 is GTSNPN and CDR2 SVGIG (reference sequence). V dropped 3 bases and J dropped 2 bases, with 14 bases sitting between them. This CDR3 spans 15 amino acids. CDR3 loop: CAWSFRGGAYNEQFF. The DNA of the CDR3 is TGTGCCTGGAGCTTCCGGGGCGGAGCCTACAATGAGCAGTTCTTC.

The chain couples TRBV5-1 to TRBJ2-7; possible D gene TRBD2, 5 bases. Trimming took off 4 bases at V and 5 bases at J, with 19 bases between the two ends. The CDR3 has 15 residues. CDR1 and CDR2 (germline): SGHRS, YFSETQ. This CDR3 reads CASSTSGLGRNEQYF. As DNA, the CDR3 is TGCGCCAGCAGCACATCAGGACTCGGGCGGAACGAGCAGTACTTC.

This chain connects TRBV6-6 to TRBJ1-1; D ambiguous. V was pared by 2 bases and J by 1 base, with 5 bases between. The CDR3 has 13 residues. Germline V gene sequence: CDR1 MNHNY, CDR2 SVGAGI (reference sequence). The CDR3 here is CASSYRTNTEAFF. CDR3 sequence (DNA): TGTGCCAGCAGTTACCGGACGAACACTGAAGCTTTCTTT.

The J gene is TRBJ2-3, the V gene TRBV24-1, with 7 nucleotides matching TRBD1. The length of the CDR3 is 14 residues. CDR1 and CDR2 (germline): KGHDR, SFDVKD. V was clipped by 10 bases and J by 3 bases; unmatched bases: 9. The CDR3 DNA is TGTGCCACAAGGGGGCAGGGGGATACAGATACGCAGTATTTT. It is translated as CATRGQGDTDTQYF.

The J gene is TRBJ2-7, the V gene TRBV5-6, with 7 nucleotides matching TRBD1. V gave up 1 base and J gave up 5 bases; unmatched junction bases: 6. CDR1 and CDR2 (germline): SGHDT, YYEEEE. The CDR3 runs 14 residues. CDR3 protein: CASSLWQGVHEQYF. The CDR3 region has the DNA TGTGCCAGCAGCTTGTGGCAGGGGGTCCACGAGCAGTACTTC.

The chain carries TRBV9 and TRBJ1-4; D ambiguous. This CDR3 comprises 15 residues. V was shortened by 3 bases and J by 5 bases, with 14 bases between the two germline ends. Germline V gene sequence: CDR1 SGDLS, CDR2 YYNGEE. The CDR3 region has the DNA TGTGCCAGCAGCGCTCGAGGGCAGCCGAATGAAAAACTGTTTTTT. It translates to CASSARGQPNEKLFF.

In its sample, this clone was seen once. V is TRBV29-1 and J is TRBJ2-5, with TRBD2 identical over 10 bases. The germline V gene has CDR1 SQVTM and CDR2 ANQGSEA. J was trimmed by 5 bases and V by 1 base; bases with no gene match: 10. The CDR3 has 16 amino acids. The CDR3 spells CSVEVLAGLGYETQYF. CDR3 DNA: TGCAGCGTTGAAGTACTAGCGGGACTCGGGTATGAGACCCAGTACTTC.